The entry below describes one T cell receptor (beta chain). Its antigen remains unknown. Ranging in age from roughly 6 to 90, the donors were healthy Caucasian individuals from Russia. Each donor's blood draw was around 10 milliliters of peripheral blood. This specimen comes from a study of blood T cells in healthy people across ages. Findings and caveats of the study: Long-lived donors carried more naive CD4+ cells and greater diversity than aged donors. TCR beta diversity per million T cells fell roughly linearly with age.

Next came a second PCR, run for about 6 to 12 cycles, which used a sample-barcoded 5' primer along with a J-beta primer mix. TCRdb processed the 5' RACE reads anew with MiXCR; each CDR3 protein has one entry. The sample lists 1.5 million to 1.8 million distinct CDR3 sequences, about 45% seen once, with 4% in the top ten. The sequencing input was blood. This clonotype originated in a woman between 18 and 29 years old in good health.

This chain's CDR3 is CSARSDQGRLSNQPQHF. The CDR3 DNA reads TGCAGTGCTAGAAGTGACCAGGGTCGACTAAGCAATCAGCCCCAGCATTTT. The genes are TRBV20-1 and TRBJ1-5; possible D gene TRBD1, 5 bases. Germline CDR1 is DFQATT and CDR2 is SNEGSKA (reference sequence). This CDR3 comprises 17 residues. Trimming stripped 2 bases from V and 1 base from J, with 18 bases between.